Listed below are T cell receptor beta chains from one sample, sequenced in a study of T cell repertoires in cytomegalovirus infection. In TCRdb, the reads were re-called with MiXCR into one record per CDR3 protein. The table lists 200,000 to 250,000 distinct CDR3 sequences, approximately 13% of them singletons. Sequencing was performed on PBMCs. These receptors were collected from a human donor in good health (CMV status not recorded). Some clones in this sample may be carry-over from other donors' samples. CDR3s include the opening cysteine and the closing phenylalanine or tryptophan. A D gene is named only where the DNA matches it firmly. Rows may omit the clone size; those that give it use once, few, many or a size class.

TRBJ2-3 TRBD2 many TRBV7-2 TGTGCCAGCAGCTTAGCGGAGAGACGGGGGGCAGATACGCAGTATTTT CASSLAERRGADTQYF
TRBJ1-3 - many TRBV11-2 TGTGCCAGCAGCTTGGGACCCTCTGGAAACACCATATATTTT CASSLGPSGNTIYF
TRBJ2-5 - few TRBV5-5 TGTGCCAGCAGCTTGCTCCTGGAGGGGGGTGAAGAGACCCAGTACTTC CASSLLLEGGEETQYF
TRBJ2-7 TRBD2 many TRBV7-2 TGTGCCAGCAGCACCTCCGGGACTAGCGGCTACGAGCAGTACTTC CASSTSGTSGYEQYF
TRBJ1-6 - many TRBV7-2 TGTGCCAGCAGCCCCGAACCGGGAGAACATAATTCACCCCTCCACTTT CASSPEPGEHNSPLHF
TRBJ1-1 - many TRBV7-8 TGTGCCAGCAGCTTAGAACCGGCAGGGGTAGCTTTCTTT CASSLEPAGVAFF
TRBJ2-1 TRBD2 - TRBV5-1 TGCGCCAGCAGGACTAGCGGGGGCCACAATGAGCAGTTCTTC CASRTSGGHNEQFF
TRBJ2-7 TRBD2 many TRBV7-9 TGTGCCAGCAGCTTAGACGGGAGGGGAGACGAGCAGTACTTC CASSLDGRGDEQYF
TRBJ2-1 TRBD2 many TRBV7-2 TGTGCCAGCAGACCCACTAGCGGGAGGGGCAATGAGCAGTTCTTC CASRPTSGRGNEQFF
TRBJ2-2 - few TRBV5-1 TGCGCCACCCAGGGTATGACTAACACCGGGGAGCTGTTTTTT CATQGMTNTGELFF
TRBJ1-1 - - TRBV5-3 TGTGCCAGAAGCCCGGACAGCGACACTGAAGCTTTCTTT CARSPDSDTEAFF
TRBJ1-3 - many TRBV7-2 TGTGCCAGCAGCTTAGCGGGAACGGGGGGAGGAAACACCATATATTTT CASSLAGTGGGNTIYF
TRBJ2-5 - - TRBV24-1 TGTGCCACTCGGGGGTACCAAGAGACCCAGTACTTC CATRGYQETQYF
TRBJ2-5 - - TRBV5-3 TGTGCCAGCAGCTTGGATAACACGGTACAAGAGACCCAGTACTTC CASSLDNTVQETQYF
TRBJ2-2 - many TRBV7-2 TGTGCCAGCAGCTTAGGCCTAAGGACCGGGGAGCTGTTTTTT CASSLGLRTGELFF
TRBJ2-6 - few TRBV9 TGTGCCAGCAGCGTAGCCGGGACTTCTGGGGCCAACGTCCTGACTTTC CASSVAGTSGANVLTF
TRBJ2-1 - - TRBV7-2 TGTGCCAGCAGCTTAGATAGCTCCCGAGTCTATGAGCAGTTCTTC CASSLDSSRVYEQFF
TRBJ1-5 - many TRBV7-2 TGTGCCAGCAGCTTAAAGGGAGAAAATCAGCCCCAGCATTTT CASSLKGENQPQHF
TRBJ2-5 TRBD2 - TRBV7-2 TGTGCCAGCAGCTCGGGACTAGCGGGGAGGGTACAAGAGACCCAGTACTTC CASSSGLAGRVQETQYF
TRBJ1-1 TRBD1 - TRBV19 TGTGCCAGTAGCCCAGGGGGCGCCACTGAAGCTTTCTTT CASSPGGATEAFF
TRBJ2-5 - few TRBV10-3 TGTGCCATCAGTGAGACGCGGACCCAAGAGACCCAGTACTTC CAISETRTQETQYF
TRBJ2-2 - many TRBV7-8 TGTGCCAGCAGCCCGGGACAGAACACCGGGGAGCTGTTTTTT CASSPGQNTGELFF
TRBJ2-1 TRBD2 many TRBV7-9 TGTGCCAGCAGCCCCCGGGGAGCGGGGGGGCCGAATGAGCAGTTCTTC CASSPRGAGGPNEQFF
TRBJ2-1 TRBD2 many TRBV6-2/TRBV6-3 TGTGCCAGCAGGGGGAGCGGGAGCGATGAGCAGTTCTTC CASRGSGSDEQFF
TRBJ1-1 - few TRBV20-1 TGCAGTGCTAGATCTGGGCCGGAAGCTTTCTTT CSARSGPEAFF
TRBJ1-2 TRBD1 many TRBV6-5 TGTGCCAGCAGATTTGGATCGACAGGGGGTGACTATGGCTACACCTTC CASRFGSTGGDYGYTF
TRBJ1-1 - many TRBV5-6 TGTGCCAGCAGCTTGGTCCCGAACACTGAAGCTTTCTTT CASSLVPNTEAFF